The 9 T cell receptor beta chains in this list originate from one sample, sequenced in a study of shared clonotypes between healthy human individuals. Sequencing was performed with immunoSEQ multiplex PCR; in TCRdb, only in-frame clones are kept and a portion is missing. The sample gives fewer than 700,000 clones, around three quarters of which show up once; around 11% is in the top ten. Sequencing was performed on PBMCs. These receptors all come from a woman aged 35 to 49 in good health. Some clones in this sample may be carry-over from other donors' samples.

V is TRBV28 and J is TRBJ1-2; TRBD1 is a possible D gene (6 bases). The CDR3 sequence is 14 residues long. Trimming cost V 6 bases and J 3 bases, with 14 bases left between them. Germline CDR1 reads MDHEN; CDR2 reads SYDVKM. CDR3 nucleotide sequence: TGTGCCAGCAGCCCCGCCAGGGGCTACTATGGCTACACCTTC. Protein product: CASSPARGYYGYTF.

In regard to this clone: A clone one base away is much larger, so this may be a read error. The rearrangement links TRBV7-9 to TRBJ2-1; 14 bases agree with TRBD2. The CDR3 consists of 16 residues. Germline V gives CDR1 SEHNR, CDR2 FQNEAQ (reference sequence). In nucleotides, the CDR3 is TGTACCAGCAGCCCAGGACTAGCGGGAGGATACAATGAGCAGTTCTTC. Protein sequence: CTSSPGLAGGYNEQFF.

The CDR3 is CASGALRLETQYF. The CDR3 region has the DNA TGTGCCAGCGGGGCCCTGAGGTTGGAGACCCAGTACTTC. The chain is built from TRBV7-6 and TRBJ2-5; D may be TRBD1 (5 bases). V was pared by 8 bases and J by 5 bases, with 15 bases between. Germline V gene sequence: CDR1 SGHVS, CDR2 FNYEAQ. The CDR3 covers 13 residues.

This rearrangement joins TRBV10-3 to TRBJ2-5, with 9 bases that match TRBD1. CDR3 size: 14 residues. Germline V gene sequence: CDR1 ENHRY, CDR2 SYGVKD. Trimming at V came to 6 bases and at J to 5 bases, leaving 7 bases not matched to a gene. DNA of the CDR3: TGTGCCATCAGGCGGGACAGGGCAGCGGAGACCCAGTACTTC. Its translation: CAIRRDRAAETQYF.

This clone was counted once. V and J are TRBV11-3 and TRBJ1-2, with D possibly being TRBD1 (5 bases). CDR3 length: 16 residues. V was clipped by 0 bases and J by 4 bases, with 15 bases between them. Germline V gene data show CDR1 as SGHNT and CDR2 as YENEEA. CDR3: CASSLDGTLRGYGYTF. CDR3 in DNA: TGTGCCAGCAGCTTAGACGGGACGTTACGAGGCTATGGCTACACCTTC.

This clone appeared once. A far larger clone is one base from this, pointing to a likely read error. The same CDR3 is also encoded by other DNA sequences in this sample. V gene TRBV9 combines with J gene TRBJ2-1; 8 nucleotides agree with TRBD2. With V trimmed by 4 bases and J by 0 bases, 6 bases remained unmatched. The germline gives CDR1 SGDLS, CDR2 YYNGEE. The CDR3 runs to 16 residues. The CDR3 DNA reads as TGTGCCAGCAGCCCCCGGGGGGGGAGCTCCTACAATGAGCAGTTCTTC. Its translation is CASSPRGGSSYNEQFF.

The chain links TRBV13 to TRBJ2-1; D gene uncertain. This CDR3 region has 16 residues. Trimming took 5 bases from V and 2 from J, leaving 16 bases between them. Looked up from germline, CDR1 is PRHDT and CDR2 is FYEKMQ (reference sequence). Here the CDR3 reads CASSQYSAGAYNEQFF. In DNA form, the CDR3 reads TGTGCCAGCAGCCAATATTCAGCAGGCGCCTACAATGAGCAGTTCTTC.

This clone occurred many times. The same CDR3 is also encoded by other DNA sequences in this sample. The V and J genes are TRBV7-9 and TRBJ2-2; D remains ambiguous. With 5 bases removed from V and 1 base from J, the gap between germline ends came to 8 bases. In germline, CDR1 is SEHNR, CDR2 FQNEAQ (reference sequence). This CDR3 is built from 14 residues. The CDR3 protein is CASSQRWNTGELFF. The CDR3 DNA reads TGTGCCAGCAGCCAACGATGGAACACCGGGGAGCTGTTTTTT.

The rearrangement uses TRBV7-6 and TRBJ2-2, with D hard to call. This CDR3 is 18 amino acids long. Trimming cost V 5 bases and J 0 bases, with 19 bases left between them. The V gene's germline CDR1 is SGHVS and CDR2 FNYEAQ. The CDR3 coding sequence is TGTGCCAGCAGCCCTTTACACTGGACCGGTTCGAACACCGGGGAGCTGTTTTTT. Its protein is CASSPLHWTGSNTGELFF.